Sequencing of this T cell receptor (beta chain) was carried out in a study of HIV-infected patients and healthy controls. This clonotype was detected ten times or more. Its antigen remains unknown. A read error may produce the germline difference seen at one junction end. Whole blood was used without fractionation, so all unsorted peripheral T cells were included. About 500 ng RNA was reverse transcribed with alpha and beta constant-region primers. Alpha and beta chain libraries were made separately by chain-specific third strand synthesis with multiplexing indices. A single primer pair per chain amplified all rearrangements, with per-molecule barcodes. TCRdb re-derived calls from the 5' RACE reads in MiXCR, one entry per CDR3 protein. The data contain 11,000 or so distinct CDR3 sequences, 4.5% to 5.5% of them singletons. Study results and caveats: Compared with controls, mean Gini indices were significantly raised in HIV-infected repertoires, possibly indicating oligoclonality.

Per germline, CDR1 SGHDN and CDR2 FVKESK. The CDR3 has 15 amino acids. This clonotype originated in an adult in good health. Input material: blood. The chain couples TRBV14 to TRBJ2-1; 12 nucleotides align to TRBD1. CDR3 residues: CASSPGTGGYYEQFF. CDR3 coding DNA: TGTGCCAGCAGCCCCGGGACAGGGGGCTACTATGAGCAGTTCTTC.